The clone carrying this T cell receptor beta chain was seen at least ten times. The source of the sample is a study of blood T cell repertoires in COVID-19. Whole-study context: Donors in the United States, Italy and Spain gave samples during acute or convalescent COVID-19. The analysed material was cDNA or gDNA that came from T cells, B-cell-depleted T cells, or PBMCs.

The CDR3 is 16 residues long. Germline-derived CDR1 and CDR2 are MGHRA and YSYEKL. V shed 4 bases and J 8 bases; nucleotides not matched to a gene: 11. Original processing methods: Estimates of nucleated cell counts were drawn from the amplification of reference gene primers. This table comes from immunoSEQ multiplex PCR, and its TCRdb copy is limited to in-frame clones, with some not included. Clonal size and the V and J genes are those of that table, whereas D and trimming came from the DNA. The sample has some 150,000 clones; approximately 87% are singletons. The sequencing input was peripheral blood. J is TRBJ1-4 and V is TRBV4-1; 9 bases agree with TRBD1. This receptor was taken from a woman aged 50 to 65 with active or convalescent COVID-19. The CDR3 loop reads CASSLSTGGASEKLFF. The CDR3 nucleotides are TGCGCCAGCAGCCTATCTACAGGGGGCGCATCCGAAAAACTGTTTTTT.